One and the same sample provided the 5 T cell receptor beta chains below, sequenced in a study of T cell responses to AZD1222 COVID-19 vaccine. Sequencing was performed with immunoSEQ multiplex PCR; in TCRdb, only in-frame clones are kept and a portion is missing. This table holds some 130,000 clones, approximately 85% found once. The specimen was peripheral blood, collected on day 0 of AZD1222 vaccination. The source is an adult in good health.

The genes are TRBV5-1 and TRBJ2-6; TRBD1 agrees at 7 bases. V lost 0 bases, J lost 1 base, and 7 bases stayed unmatched. The CDR3 contains 18 residues. Per germline, CDR1 SGHRS and CDR2 YFSETQ. In DNA form, the CDR3 reads TGCGCCAGCAGCTTGGTAGGGACAGAGTCGTCTGGGGCCAACGTCCTGACTTTC. Translated, it gives CASSLVGTESSGANVLTF.

This chain links TRBV18 with TRBJ2-7, with 7 nucleotides matching TRBD1. The germline gives CDR1 KGHSH, CDR2 LQKENI. This CDR3 has 13 amino acids. V lost 8 bases and J lost 7; bases outside the gene matches: 11. The CDR3 spells CASTGTAWREQYF. The CDR3 DNA is TGTGCCAGCACCGGGACAGCCTGGAGGGAGCAGTACTTC.

The chain carries TRBV6-5 and TRBJ2-2; TRBD2 might be the D (5 bases). The CDR3 extends over 13 amino acids. Germline CDR1 MNHEY, CDR2 SVGAGI. V was pared by 7 bases and J by 4 bases, with 10 bases between. The CDR3, as DNA: TGTGCCAGCAAGACCGGGGTCACCGGGGAGCTGTTTTTT. Its translation is CASKTGVTGELFF.

The genes are TRBV5-5 and TRBJ2-2; 8 bases line up with TRBD1. This CDR3 has 16 residues. Germline CDR1 SGHKS, CDR2 YYEKEE (reference sequence). The ends lost 1 base at V and 6 bases at J; junction bases unmatched: 8. This chain's CDR3 is CASSLTGTGPSGELFF. The CDR3 coding sequence is TGTGCCAGCAGCTTGACCGGGACAGGACCTTCCGGGGAGCTGTTTTTT.

The chain carries TRBV11-2 and TRBJ2-7; 11 bases fit TRBD2. The germline CDR1 and CDR2 sequences are SGHAT and FQNNGV. The CDR3 consists of 15 residues. V was pared by 5 bases and J by 4 bases, with 7 bases of the junction left unmatched. DNA for the CDR3: TGTGCCAGCAGCACCCGACTAGCGGGATCGTACGAGCAGTACTTC. Translating gives CASSTRLAGSYEQYF.